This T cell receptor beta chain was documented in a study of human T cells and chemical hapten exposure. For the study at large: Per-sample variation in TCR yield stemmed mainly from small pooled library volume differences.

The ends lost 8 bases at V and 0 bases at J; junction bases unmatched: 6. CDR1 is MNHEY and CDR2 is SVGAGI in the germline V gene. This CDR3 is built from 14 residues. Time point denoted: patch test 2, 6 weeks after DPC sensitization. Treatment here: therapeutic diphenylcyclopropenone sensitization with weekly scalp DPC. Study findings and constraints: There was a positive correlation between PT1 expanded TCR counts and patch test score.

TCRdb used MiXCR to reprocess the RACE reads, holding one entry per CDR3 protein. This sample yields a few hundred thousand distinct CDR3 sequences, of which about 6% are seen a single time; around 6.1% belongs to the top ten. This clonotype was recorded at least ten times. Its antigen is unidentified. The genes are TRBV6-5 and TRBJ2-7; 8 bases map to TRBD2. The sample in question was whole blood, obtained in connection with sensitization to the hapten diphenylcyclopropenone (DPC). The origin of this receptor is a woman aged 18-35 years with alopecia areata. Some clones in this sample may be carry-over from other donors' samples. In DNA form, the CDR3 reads TGTGCCAGCCTCGGGGGGGGAAGCTCCTACGAGCAGTACTTC. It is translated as CASLGGGSSYEQYF.